This TCR beta chain appears in the sequencing data of a study of blood T cell repertoires in COVID-19. Study details: Sites in the United States, Italy and Spain provided acute and convalescent COVID-19 samples. T cells, B-cell-depleted T cells, or PBMCs supplied cDNA or gDNA.

As handled by the study authors: From reference gene primer amplification, estimates of nucleated cell counts were derived. Generated by immunoSEQ multiplex PCR, the TCRdb table keeps only in-frame clones and is missing some. The DNA gave D and trimming, while V, J and clone size come from that table. The table records about 150,000 clones, roughly 89% of them present only once. Germline CDR1 SEHNR, CDR2 FQNEAQ (reference sequence). V was shortened by 1 base and J by 2 bases, with 9 bases between the two germline ends. The CDR3 is made up of 15 amino acids. The source of this sequence is a human donor in a cohort sampled during active COVID-19. The sequencing input was peripheral blood. This chain joins TRBV7-9 and TRBJ2-1, with a weak D call TRBD1 (5 bases). The chain's CDR3 is CASSLEDTAYNEQFF. The CDR3, as DNA: TGTGCCAGCAGCTTAGAGGACACCGCCTACAATGAGCAGTTCTTC.